Presented here are 8 T cell receptor beta chains from one specimen sequenced in a study of persistence of HIV-infected CD4 T cells. Anti-CD3/anti-CD28 beads served as a nonspecific positive control stimulus. Sorting of responding CD4+ T cells relied on upregulated CD40 ligand together with CD69. Antigens for these TCRs are unknown. The libraries were made with immunoSEQ version 4 in survey mode. TCRdb keeps only in-frame clones here, not all; method: immunoSEQ multiplex PCR. The sample has some 45,000 clones, about 87% seen once. The starting material was CD4+ T cells sorted from PBMCs after roughly 19-hour stimulation, obtained from a patient who received antiretroviral therapy. These receptors all come from an adult woman with HIV who was CMV-seropositive.

V gene TRBV15 combines with J gene TRBJ1-5; D uncertain. This CDR3 is 14 amino acids long. Trimming removed 0 bases from V and 7 bases from J, with 10 bases in between. Germline CDR1 is LNHNV and CDR2 is YYDKDF (reference sequence). CDR3 sequence reads: CATSRDLGRQPQHF. CDR3 nucleotides: TGTGCCACCAGCAGAGATTTGGGTAGACAGCCCCAGCATTTT.

This rearrangement joins TRBV7-8 to TRBJ1-2; the D gene is possibly TRBD1 (6 bases). Per the germline V gene, CDR1 is SGHVS and CDR2 is FQNEAQ. This CDR3 is 14 amino acids long. The germline V and J ends were trimmed by 2 bases and 7 bases, with 14 bases remaining between them. The CDR3 sequence is CASSLKTGASGYTF. CDR3 DNA: TGTGCCAGCAGCTTAAAAACGGGGGCAAGTGGCTACACCTTC. The full variable domain, rest sourced from reference TRBV7-8 and TRBJ1-2, is GAGVSQSPRYKVAKRGQDVALRCDPISGHVSLFWYQQALGQGPEFLTYFQNEAQLDKSGLPSDRFFAERPEGSVSTLKIQRTQQEDSAVYLCASSLKTGASGYTFGSGTRLTVV.

The chain combines TRBV5-1 with TRBJ1-2; D is unclear. The CDR3 is 13 amino acids. The germline V and J ends were trimmed by 0 bases and 7 bases, with 10 bases remaining between them. Germline values: CDR1 SGHRS, CDR2 YFSETQ. As DNA, the CDR3 is TGCGCCAGCAGCTTGGAGGTCCCCCTTGGCTACACCTTC. This gives the protein CASSLEVPLGYTF.

This chain links TRBV5-1 with TRBJ2-7; the D is unclear. This CDR3 has 14 residues. Trimming took 6 bases from V and 1 from J, leaving 14 bases between them. Looked up from germline, CDR1 is SGHRS and CDR2 is YFSETQ. The CDR3 DNA follows: TGCGCCAGCACTACCGGCCCGACGTCCTACGAGCAGTACTTC. Translation: CASTTGPTSYEQYF. Based on the CDR3 plus reference TRBV5-1 and TRBJ2-7, the full variable domain is KAGVTQTPRYLIKTRGQQVTLSCSPISGHRSVSWYQQTPGQGLQFLFEYFSETQRNKGNFPGRFSGRQFSNSRSEMNVSTLELGDSALYLCASTTGPTSYEQYFGPGTRLTVT.

V usage is TRBV4-1 and J usage is TRBJ1-3, with unresolved D. V was shortened by 0 bases and J by 0 bases, with 12 bases between the two germline ends. The CDR3 is made up of 17 amino acids. Germline CDR1 reads MGHRA; CDR2 reads YSYEKL. The CDR3 loop reads CASSQDPSPLSGNTIYF. CDR3 sequence (DNA): TGCGCCAGCAGCCAAGACCCTAGTCCCCTCTCTGGAAACACCATATATTTT.

The V and J genes are TRBV24-1 and TRBJ2-1; D gene ambiguous. V lost 0 bases to trimming and J lost 6 bases, with 5 bases between them. This CDR3 has 13 amino acids. CDR1 and CDR2 (germline): KGHDR, SFDVKD. In DNA form, the CDR3 reads TGTGCCACCAGTGATTTGAGGAGCAATGAGCAGTTCTTC. It encodes CATSDLRSNEQFF.

This chain uses TRBV12-5 with TRBJ1-3; TRBD1 matches 7 bases. The CDR3 totals 16 residues. Unmatched junction bases numbered 7, after V lost 2 bases and J lost 3 bases. CDR1 LGHNT and CDR2 FRNRAP come from the germline V gene. The CDR3 region is CASGLNLGGRGNTIYF. The CDR3 DNA sequence: TGTGCTAGTGGTTTGAACTTAGGGGGCCGTGGAAACACCATATATTTT.

V gene TRBV24-1 combines with J gene TRBJ1-1, with D hard to call. In germline, CDR1 is KGHDR, CDR2 SFDVKD. Trimming stripped 5 bases from V and 3 bases from J, with 9 bases between. The CDR3 is 13 amino acids. CDR3 nucleotide sequence: TGTGCCACCAGTGCAGCCAGGTACACTGAAGCTTTCTTT. Amino acid sequence: CATSAARYTEAFF.